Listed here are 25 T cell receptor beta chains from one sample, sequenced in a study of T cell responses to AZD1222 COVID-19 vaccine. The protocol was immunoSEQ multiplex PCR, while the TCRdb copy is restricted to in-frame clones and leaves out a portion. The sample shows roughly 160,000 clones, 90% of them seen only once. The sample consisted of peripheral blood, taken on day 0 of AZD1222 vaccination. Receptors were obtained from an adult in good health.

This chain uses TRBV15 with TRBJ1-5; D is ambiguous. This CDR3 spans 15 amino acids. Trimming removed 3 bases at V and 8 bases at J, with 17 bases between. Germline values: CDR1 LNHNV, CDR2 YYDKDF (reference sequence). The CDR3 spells CATSREPQRGKPQHF. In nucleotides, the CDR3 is TGTGCCACCAGCAGGGAGCCACAGAGAGGAAAGCCCCAGCATTTT.

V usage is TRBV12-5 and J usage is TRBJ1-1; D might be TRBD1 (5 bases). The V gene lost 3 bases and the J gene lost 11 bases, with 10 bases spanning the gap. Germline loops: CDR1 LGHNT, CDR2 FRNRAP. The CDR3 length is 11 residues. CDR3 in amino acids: CASGLRGWAFF. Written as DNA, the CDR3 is TGTGCTAGTGGTTTAAGGGGATGGGCTTTCTTT.

The CDR3 sequence is CASSFADRGHYAFF. CDR3 DNA: TGTGCCAGCAGTTTCGCCGACAGGGGGCATTATGCTTTCTTT. The chain joins TRBV28 to TRBJ1-1, with 10 positions matching TRBD1. Germline CDR1 and CDR2: MDHEN and SYDVKM. V trimming: 3 bases; J trimming: 11 bases; junction bases outside the gene matches: 9. CDR3 length equals 14 residues.

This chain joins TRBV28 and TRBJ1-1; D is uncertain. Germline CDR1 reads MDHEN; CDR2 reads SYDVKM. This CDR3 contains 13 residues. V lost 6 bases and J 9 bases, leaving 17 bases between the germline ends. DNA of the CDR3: TGTGCCAGCAGCCCCTCATCGATCCTGAAAGCTTTCTTT. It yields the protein CASSPSSILKAFF.

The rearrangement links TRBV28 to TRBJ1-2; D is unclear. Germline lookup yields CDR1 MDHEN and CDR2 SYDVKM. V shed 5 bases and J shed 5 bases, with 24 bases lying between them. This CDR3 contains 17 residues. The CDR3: CASSTIASGFVWYGYTF. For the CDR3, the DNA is TGTGCCAGCAGTACTATAGCCTCAGGATTTGTGTGGTATGGCTACACCTTC.

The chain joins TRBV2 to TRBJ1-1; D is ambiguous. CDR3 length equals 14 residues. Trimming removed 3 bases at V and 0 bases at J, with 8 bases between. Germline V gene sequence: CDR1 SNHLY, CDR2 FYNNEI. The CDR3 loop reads CASSDEGVNTEAFF. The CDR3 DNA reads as TGTGCCAGCAGTGATGAGGGAGTGAACACTGAAGCTTTCTTT.

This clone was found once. The CDR3 sequence: CASSEDRVLETQYF. The CDR3, as DNA: TGTGCCAGCAGTGAGGACAGGGTTCTGGAGACCCAGTACTTC. V usage is TRBV6-1 and J usage is TRBJ2-5, with 8 bases that match TRBD1. Germline V gene sequence: CDR1 MNHNS, CDR2 SASEGT. The trim removed 3 bases at V and 5 bases at J, leaving 5 bases unmatched. This CDR3 spans 14 amino acids.

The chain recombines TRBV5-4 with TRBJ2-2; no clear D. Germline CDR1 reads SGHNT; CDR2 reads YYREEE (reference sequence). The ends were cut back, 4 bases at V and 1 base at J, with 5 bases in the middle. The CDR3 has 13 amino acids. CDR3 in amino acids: CASSVQNTGELFF. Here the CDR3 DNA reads TGTGCCAGCAGCGTGCAGAACACCGGGGAGCTGTTTTTT.

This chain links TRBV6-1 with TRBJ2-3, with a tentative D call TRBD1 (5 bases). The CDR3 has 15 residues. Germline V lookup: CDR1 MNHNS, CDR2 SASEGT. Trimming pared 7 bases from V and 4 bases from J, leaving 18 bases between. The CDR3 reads CASTLGQLMADTQYF. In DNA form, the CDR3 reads TGTGCCAGCACCCTGGGGCAGCTTATGGCAGATACGCAGTATTTT.

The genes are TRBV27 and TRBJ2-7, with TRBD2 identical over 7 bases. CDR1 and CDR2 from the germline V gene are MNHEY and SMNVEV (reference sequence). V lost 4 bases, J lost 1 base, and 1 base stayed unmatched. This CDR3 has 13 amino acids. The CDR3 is CASSSGLSYEQYF. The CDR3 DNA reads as TGTGCCAGCAGTTCGGGACTATCCTACGAGCAGTACTTC.

The CDR3 is CASSLQGGSEAFF. CDR3 bases: TGTGCCAGCAGCCTACAGGGGGGCTCTGAAGCTTTCTTT. The V and J genes are TRBV6-5 and TRBJ1-1; 8 positions match TRBD1. Germline CDR1 reads MNHEY; CDR2 reads SVGAGI. The trim removed 6 bases at V and 6 bases at J, leaving 6 bases unmatched. This CDR3 is 13 amino acids long.

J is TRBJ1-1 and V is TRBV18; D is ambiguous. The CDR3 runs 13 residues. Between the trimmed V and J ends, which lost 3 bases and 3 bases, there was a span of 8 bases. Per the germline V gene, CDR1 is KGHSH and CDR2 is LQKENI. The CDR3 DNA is TGTGCCAGCTCACCCTCCCAGGACACTGAAGCTTTCTTT. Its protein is CASSPSQDTEAFF.

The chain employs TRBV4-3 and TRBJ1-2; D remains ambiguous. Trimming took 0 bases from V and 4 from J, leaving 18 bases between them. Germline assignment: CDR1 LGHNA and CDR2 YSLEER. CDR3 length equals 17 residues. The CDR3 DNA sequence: TGCGCCAGCAGCCAAGATTTCCTAGCGGCAGACCGCTATGGCTACACCTTC. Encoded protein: CASSQDFLAADRYGYTF.

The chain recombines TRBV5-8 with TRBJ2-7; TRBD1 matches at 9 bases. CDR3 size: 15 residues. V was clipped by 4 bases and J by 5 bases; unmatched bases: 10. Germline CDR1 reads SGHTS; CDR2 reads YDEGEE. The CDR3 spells CASSVGQGLLDEQYF. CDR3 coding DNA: TGTGCCAGCAGCGTGGGACAGGGCCTTCTGGACGAGCAGTACTTC. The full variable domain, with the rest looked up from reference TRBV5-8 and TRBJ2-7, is EAGVTQSPTHLIKTRGQQATLRCSPISGHTSVYWYQQALGLGLQFLLWYDEGEERNRGNFPPRFSGRQFPNYSSELNVNALELEDSALYLCASSVGQGLLDEQYFGPGTRLTVT.

This chain's CDR3 is CASTMVNRGRNEAFF. CDR3 coding DNA: TGTGCCAGCACCATGGTGAACCGGGGGCGGAATGAAGCTTTCTTT. This rearrangement joins TRBV6-5 to TRBJ1-1; D possibly corresponds to TRBD1 (6 bases). The V gene's germline CDR1 is MNHEY and CDR2 SVGAGI. The CDR3 extends over 15 amino acids. Trimming took off 7 bases at V and 7 bases at J, with 22 bases between the two ends.

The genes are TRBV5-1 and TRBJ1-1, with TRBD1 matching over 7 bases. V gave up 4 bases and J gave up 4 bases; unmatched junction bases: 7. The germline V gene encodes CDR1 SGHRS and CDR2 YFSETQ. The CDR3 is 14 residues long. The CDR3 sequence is CASSVGGELTEAFF. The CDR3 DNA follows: TGCGCCAGCAGCGTAGGGGGCGAGCTCACTGAAGCTTTCTTT.

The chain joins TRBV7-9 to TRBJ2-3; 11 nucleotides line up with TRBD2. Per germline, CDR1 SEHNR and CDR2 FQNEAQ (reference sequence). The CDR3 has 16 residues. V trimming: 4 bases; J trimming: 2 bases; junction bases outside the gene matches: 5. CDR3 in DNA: TGTGCCAGCAGCTCCGGACTAGCGGGCTTCACAGATACGCAGTATTTT. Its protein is CASSSGLAGFTDTQYF.

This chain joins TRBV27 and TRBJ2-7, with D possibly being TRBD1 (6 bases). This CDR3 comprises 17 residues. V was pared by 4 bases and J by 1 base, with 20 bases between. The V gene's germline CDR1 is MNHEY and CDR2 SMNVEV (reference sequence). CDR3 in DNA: TGTGCCAGCAGTTGCCCGCCCAGACAGGAGCAGTCCTACGAGCAGTACTTC. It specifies CASSCPPRQEQSYEQYF.

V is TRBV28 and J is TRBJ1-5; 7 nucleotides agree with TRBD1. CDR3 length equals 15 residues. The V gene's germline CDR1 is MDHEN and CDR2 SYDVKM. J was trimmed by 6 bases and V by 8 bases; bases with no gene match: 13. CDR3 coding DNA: TGTGCCAGCCACCCGACAGGGACTCTTGGTCAGCCCCAGCATTTT. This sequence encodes CASHPTGTLGQPQHF. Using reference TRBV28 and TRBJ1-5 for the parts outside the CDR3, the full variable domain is DVKVTQSSRYLVKRTGEKVFLECVQDMDHENMFWYRQDPGLGLRLIYFSYDVKMKEKGDIPEGYSVSREKKERFSLILESASTNQTSMYLCASHPTGTLGQPQHFGDGTRLSIL.

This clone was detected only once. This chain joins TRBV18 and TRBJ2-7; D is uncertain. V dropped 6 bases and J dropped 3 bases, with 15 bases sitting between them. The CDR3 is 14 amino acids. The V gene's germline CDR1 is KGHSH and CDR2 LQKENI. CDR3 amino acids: CASSLTIGNYEQYF. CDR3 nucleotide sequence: TGTGCCAGCTCTCTTACGATTGGGAACTACGAGCAGTACTTC.

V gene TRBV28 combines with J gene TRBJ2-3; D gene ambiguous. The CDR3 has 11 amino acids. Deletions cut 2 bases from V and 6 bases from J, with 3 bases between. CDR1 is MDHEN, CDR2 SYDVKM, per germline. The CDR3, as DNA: TGTGCCAGCAGTTTACTGGATACGCAGTATTTT. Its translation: CASSLLDTQYF.

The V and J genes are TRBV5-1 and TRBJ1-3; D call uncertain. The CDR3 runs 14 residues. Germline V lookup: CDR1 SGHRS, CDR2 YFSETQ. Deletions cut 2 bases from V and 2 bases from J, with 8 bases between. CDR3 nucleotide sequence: TGCGCCAGCAGCTTATCGGCCGCTGGAAACACCATATATTTT. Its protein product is CASSLSAAGNTIYF.

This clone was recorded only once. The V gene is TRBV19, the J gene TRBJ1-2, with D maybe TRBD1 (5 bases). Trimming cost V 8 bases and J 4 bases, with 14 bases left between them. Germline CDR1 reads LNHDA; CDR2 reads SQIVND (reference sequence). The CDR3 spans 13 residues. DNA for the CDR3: TGTGCCAGTCAGGGTCCATCCTTCTATGGCTACACCTTC. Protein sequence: CASQGPSFYGYTF.

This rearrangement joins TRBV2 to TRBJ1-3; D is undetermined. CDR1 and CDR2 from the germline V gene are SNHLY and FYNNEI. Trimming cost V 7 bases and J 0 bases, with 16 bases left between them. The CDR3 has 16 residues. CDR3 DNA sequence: TGTGCCAGCATGTCTGGATCCCTGGTCTCTGGAAACACCATATATTTT. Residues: CASMSGSLVSGNTIYF.

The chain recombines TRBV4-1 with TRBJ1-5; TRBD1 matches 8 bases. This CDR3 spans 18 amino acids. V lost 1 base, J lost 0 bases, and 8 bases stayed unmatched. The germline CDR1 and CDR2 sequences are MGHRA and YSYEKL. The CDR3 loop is CASSQGTGFDGSNQPQHF. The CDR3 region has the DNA TGCGCCAGCAGCCAAGGGACAGGGTTTGATGGTAGCAATCAGCCCCAGCATTTT.